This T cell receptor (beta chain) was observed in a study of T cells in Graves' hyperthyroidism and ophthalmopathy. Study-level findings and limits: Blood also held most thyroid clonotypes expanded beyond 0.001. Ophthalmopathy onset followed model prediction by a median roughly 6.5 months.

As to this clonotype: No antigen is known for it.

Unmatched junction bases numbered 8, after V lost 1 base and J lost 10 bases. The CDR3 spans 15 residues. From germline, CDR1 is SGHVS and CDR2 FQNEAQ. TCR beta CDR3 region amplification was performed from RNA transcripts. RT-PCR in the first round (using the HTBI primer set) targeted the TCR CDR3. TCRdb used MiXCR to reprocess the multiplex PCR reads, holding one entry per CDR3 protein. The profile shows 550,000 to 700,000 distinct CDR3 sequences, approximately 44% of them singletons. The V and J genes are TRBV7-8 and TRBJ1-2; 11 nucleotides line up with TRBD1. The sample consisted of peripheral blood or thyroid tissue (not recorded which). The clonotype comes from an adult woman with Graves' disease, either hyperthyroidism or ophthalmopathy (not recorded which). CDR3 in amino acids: CASSLELGQGGIYTF. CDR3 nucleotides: TGTGCCAGCAGCTTAGAGTTGGGACAGGGGGGGATCTACACCTTC.